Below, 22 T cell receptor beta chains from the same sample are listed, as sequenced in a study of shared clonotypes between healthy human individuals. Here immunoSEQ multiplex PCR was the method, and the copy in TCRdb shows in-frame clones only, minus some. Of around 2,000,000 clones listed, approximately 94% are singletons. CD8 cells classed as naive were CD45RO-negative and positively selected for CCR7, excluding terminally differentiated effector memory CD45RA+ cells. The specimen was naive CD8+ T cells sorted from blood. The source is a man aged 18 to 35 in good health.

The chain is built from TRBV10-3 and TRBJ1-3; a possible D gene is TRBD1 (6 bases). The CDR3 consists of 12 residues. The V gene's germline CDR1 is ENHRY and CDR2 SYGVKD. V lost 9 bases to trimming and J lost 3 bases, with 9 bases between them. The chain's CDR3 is CAIRGVGNTIYF. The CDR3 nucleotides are TGTGCCATTAGGGGGGTTGGAAACACCATATATTTT.

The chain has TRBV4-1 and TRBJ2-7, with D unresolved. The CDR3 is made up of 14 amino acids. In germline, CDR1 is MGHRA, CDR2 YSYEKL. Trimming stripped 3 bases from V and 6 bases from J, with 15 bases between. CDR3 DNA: TGCGCCAGCAGCCATCCCGGACCCTCGGGCGAGCAGTACTTC. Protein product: CASSHPGPSGEQYF.

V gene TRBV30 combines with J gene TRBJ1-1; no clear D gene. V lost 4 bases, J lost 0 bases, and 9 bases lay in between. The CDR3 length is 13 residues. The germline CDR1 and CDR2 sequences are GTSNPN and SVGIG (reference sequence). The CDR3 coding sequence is TGTGCCTGGAATATCGCTCTGAACACTGAAGCTTTCTTT. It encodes CAWNIALNTEAFF.

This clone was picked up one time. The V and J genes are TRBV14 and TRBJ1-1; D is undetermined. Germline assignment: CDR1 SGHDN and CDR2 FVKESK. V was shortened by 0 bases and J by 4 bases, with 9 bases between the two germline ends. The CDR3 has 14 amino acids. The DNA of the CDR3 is TGTGCCAGCAGCCAAGATCGTCGGATCACTGAAGCTTTCTTT. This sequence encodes CASSQDRRITEAFF.

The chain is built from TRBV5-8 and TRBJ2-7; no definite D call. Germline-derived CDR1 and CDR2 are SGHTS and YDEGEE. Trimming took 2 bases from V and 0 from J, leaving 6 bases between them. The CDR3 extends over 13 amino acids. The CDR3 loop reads CASSLPSSYEQYF. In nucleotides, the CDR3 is TGTGCCAGCAGCTTACCCTCCTCCTACGAGCAGTACTTC.

The CDR3 DNA follows: TGCGCCAGCAGCCAAGCCCGGGATCAGGGTGAAGCTTTCTTT. This gives the protein CASSQARDQGEAFF. This chain links TRBV4-1 with TRBJ1-1; TRBD1 is a possible D gene (5 bases). Trimming shortened V by 1 base and J by 7 bases, and 13 bases separated the two germline ends. The CDR3 covers 14 residues. CDR1 is MGHRA and CDR2 is YSYEKL in the germline V gene.

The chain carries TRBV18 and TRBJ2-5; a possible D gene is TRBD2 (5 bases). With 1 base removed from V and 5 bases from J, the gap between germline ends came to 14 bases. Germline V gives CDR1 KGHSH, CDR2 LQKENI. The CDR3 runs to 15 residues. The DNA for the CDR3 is TGTGCCAGCTCACCACTCGGGGTGCGGCCCGAGACCCAGTACTTC. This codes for CASSPLGVRPETQYF.

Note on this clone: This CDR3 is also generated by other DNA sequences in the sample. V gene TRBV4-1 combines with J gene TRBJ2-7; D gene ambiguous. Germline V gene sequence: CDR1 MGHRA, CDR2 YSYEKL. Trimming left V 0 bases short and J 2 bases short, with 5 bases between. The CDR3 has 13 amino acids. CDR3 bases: TGCGCCAGCAGCCAAGAAGTCACCTACGAGCAGTACTTC. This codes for CASSQEVTYEQYF.

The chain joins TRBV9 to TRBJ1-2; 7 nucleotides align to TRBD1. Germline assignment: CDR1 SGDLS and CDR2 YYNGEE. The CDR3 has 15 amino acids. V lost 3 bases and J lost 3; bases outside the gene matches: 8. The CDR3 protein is CASSAQGVSYYGYTF. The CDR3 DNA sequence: TGTGCCAGCAGCGCGCAGGGGGTGAGCTACTATGGCTACACCTTC.

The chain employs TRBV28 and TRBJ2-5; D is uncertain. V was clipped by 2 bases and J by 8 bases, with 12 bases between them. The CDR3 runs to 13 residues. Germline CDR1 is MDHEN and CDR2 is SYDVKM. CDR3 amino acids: CASSLIPVDTQYF. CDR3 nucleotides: TGTGCCAGCAGTTTAATACCCGTGGACACCCAGTACTTC.

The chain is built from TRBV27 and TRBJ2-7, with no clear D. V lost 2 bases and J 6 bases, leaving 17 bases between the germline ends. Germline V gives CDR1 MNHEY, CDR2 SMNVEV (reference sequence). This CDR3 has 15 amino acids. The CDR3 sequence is CASSLVAGVLAEQYF. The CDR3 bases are TGTGCCAGCAGTTTAGTGGCTGGGGTATTAGCCGAGCAGTACTTC.

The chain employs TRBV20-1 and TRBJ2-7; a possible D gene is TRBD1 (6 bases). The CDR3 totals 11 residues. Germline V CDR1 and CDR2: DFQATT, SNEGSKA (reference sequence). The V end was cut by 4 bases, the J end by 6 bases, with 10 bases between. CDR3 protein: CSAKDSPEQYF. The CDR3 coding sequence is TGCAGTGCTAAGGACAGCCCCGAGCAGTACTTC.

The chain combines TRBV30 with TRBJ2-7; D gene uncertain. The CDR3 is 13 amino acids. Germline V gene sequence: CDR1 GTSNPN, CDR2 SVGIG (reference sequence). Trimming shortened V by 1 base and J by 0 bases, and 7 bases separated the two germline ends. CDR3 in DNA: TGTGCCTGGAGTGGTAAAATCTCCTACGAGCAGTACTTC. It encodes CAWSGKISYEQYF.

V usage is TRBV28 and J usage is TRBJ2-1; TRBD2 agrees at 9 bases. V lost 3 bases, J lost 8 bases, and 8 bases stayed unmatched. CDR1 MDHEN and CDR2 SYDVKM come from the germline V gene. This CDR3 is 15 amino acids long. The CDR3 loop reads CASSFIGGRADEQFF. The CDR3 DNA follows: TGTGCCAGCAGTTTTATCGGCGGGAGGGCCGATGAGCAGTTCTTC.

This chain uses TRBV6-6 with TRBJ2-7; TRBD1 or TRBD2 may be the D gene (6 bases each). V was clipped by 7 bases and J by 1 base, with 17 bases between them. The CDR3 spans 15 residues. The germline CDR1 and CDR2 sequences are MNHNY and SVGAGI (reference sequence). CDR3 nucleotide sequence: TGTGCCAGCACCATAGGGGGACTCCCTTCCTACGAGCAGTACTTC. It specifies CASTIGGLPSYEQYF.

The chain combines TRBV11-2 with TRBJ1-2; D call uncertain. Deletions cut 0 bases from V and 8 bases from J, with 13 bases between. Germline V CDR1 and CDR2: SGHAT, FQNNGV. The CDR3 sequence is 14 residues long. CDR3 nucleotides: TGTGCCAGCAGCTTAGACCCGTCCGGTGGAGGCTACACCTTC. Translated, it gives CASSLDPSGGGYTF.

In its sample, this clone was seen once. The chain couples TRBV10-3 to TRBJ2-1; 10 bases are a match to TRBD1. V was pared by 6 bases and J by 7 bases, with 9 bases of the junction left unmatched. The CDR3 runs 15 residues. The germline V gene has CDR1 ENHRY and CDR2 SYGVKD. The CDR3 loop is CAISAPGTGDNEQFF. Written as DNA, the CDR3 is TGTGCCATCAGCGCCCCCGGGACAGGGGATAATGAGCAGTTCTTC.

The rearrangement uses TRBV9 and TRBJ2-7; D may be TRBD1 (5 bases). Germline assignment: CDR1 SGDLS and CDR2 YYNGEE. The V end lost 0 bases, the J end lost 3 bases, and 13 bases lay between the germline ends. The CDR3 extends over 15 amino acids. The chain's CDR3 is CASSVVDRPNYEQYF. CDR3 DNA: TGTGCCAGCAGCGTAGTAGACAGACCGAACTACGAGCAGTACTTC.

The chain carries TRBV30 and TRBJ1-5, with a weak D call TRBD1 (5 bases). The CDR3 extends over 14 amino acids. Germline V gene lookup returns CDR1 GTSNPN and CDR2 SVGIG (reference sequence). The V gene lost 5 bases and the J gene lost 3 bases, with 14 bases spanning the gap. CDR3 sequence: CAWAPRGYNQPQHF. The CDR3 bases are TGTGCCTGGGCTCCCCGGGGCTACAATCAGCCCCAGCATTTT.

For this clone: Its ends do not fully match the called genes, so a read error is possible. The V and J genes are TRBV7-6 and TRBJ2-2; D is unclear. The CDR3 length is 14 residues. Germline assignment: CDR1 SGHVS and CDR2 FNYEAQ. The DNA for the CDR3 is TGTGCCAGCAGCTTAATAGGGAACCCCGGGGAGCTGTTTTTT. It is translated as CASSLIGNPGELFF.

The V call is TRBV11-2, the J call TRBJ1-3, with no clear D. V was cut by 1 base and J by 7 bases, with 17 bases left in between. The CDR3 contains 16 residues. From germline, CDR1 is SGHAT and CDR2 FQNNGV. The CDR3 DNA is TGTGCCAGCAGCTTAGGAGTTTGGGGTACCACGAACACCATATATTTT. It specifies CASSLGVWGTTNTIYF.

CDR3 DNA sequence: TGTGCCAGTAGTATCGGGACCCCCAGCACAGATACGCAGTATTTT. Translating it yields CASSIGTPSTDTQYF. The V and J genes are TRBV19 and TRBJ2-3; tentatively, D is TRBD1 or TRBD2 (5 bases each). CDR1 LNHDA and CDR2 SQIVND come from the germline V gene (reference sequence). V lost 3 bases to trimming and J lost 0 bases, with 10 bases between them. The CDR3 is made up of 15 amino acids.